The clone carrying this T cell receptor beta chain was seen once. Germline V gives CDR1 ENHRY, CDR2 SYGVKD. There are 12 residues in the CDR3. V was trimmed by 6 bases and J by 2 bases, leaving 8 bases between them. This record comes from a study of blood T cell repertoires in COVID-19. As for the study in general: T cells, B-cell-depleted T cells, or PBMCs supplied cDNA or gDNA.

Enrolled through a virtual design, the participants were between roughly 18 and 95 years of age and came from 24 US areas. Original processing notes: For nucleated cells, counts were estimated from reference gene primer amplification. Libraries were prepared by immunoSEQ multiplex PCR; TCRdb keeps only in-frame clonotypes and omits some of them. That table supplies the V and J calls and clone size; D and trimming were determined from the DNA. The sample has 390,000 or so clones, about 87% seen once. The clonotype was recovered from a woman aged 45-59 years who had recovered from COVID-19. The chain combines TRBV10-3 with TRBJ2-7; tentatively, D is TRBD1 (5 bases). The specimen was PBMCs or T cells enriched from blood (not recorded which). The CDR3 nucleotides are TGTGCCATCAGCAGACAGACCTACGAGCAGTACTTC. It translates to CAISRQTYEQYF.